The next 27 T cell receptor beta chains were all read from a single sample in a study of T cell repertoires in cytomegalovirus infection. These TCRs are of unknown antigen specificity. TCRdb fed the reads into MiXCR, producing one record per CDR3 protein. Of around 430,000 distinct CDR3 sequences listed, roughly 43% were seen once; the top ten hold 40% to 50%. This sample comprised cultured PBMCs, obtained from culture after CMV antigen stimulation. These receptors all stem from a human donor in good health (CMV status not recorded). Some clones in this sample may be carry-over from other donors' samples.

The sample holds a few counts of this clonotype. The J gene is TRBJ2-3, the V gene TRBV6-1; 11 nucleotides match TRBD1. The CDR3 spans 15 residues. CDR1 is MNHNS, CDR2 SASEGT, per germline. Losses at the gene ends were 6 bases for V and 2 bases for J; bases not matched to a gene: 4. The CDR3 nucleotides are TGTGCCAGCAGAAGGACAGGGGGCACCACAGATACGCAGTATTTT. Its translation is CASRRTGGTTDTQYF.

This clonotype occurred a few times. The germline gene is not matched at one end of the junction; a read error may be the cause. V is TRBV4-2 and J is TRBJ2-7, with TRBD2 identical over 13 bases. Germline CDR1 is LGHNA and CDR2 is YNFKEQ. The CDR3 has 18 amino acids. CDR3 DNA: TGTGCCAGCAGCCAAGCTCCACTAGCGGGGGGGCGGTCCTTCGAGCAGTACTTC. Its translation: CASSQAPLAGGRSFEQYF.

This clonotype was picked up many times. The chain combines TRBV7-2 with TRBJ2-5; 7 nucleotides match TRBD2. J lost 5 bases, V lost 10 bases, and 10 bases had no gene match. The germline V gene encodes CDR1 SGHTA and CDR2 FQGNSA. The CDR3 loop spans 13 amino acids. CDR3 DNA sequence: TGTGCCACCCGTCGGGAGGTTGGGGAGACCCAGTACTTC. This codes for CATRREVGETQYF.

This clonotype was counted only a few times. V usage is TRBV5-4 and J usage is TRBJ2-2, with D possibly matching TRBD1 (5 bases). CDR1 and CDR2 from the germline V gene are SGHNT and YYREEE (reference sequence). The CDR3 totals 15 residues. The V and J ends lost 4 bases and 2 bases respectively, with 12 bases between them. The chain's CDR3 is CASSPQGPNTGELFF. Here the CDR3 DNA reads TGTGCCAGCAGCCCCCAGGGCCCAAACACCGGGGAGCTGTTTTTT.

The chain combines TRBV12-5 with TRBJ1-5; 9 nucleotides align to TRBD1. Germline CDR1 LGHNT, CDR2 FRNRAP. V trimming: 2 bases; J trimming: 0 bases; junction bases outside the gene matches: 8. There are 18 residues in the CDR3. The CDR3 DNA is TGTGCTAGTGGTTTGATGGCCGGGACAGGGTATAGCAATCAGCCCCAGCATTTT. It is translated as CASGLMAGTGYSNQPQHF.

The chain recombines TRBV29-1 with TRBJ1-2; D gene ambiguous. The germline CDR1 and CDR2 sequences are SQVTM and ANQGSEA. Trimming pared 3 bases from V and 6 bases from J, leaving 14 bases between. The CDR3 extends over 13 amino acids. CDR3 sequence (DNA): TGCAGCGTTGAGATGAAAGGGCCGGATGGCTACACCTTC. It translates to CSVEMKGPDGYTF.

This clonotype was counted a few times. The chain combines TRBV20-1 with TRBJ1-3, with D tentatively TRBD1 (5 bases). Between the trimmed V and J ends, which lost 6 bases and 1 base, there was a span of 19 bases. This CDR3 contains 16 residues. Germline CDR1 DFQATT, CDR2 SNEGSKA (reference sequence). Here the CDR3 DNA reads TGCAGTGCCGCAGAAGAGGGACTCATTTCTGGAAACACCATATATTTT. Protein product: CSAAEEGLISGNTIYF.

The chain joins TRBV28 to TRBJ2-7; TRBD1 agrees at 7 bases. V shed 7 bases, J shed 6 bases, and the junction held 12 bases outside the gene matches. The CDR3 totals 14 residues. The germline V gene encodes CDR1 MDHEN and CDR2 SYDVKM. In DNA, the CDR3 is TGTGCCAGCAAGGAAGGGGGCGAACCTACCGAGCAGTACTTC. As protein: CASKEGGEPTEQYF. Full variable domain (remainder filled in from reference TRBV28 and TRBJ2-7): DVKVTQSSRYLVKRTGEKVFLECVQDMDHENMFWYRQDPGLGLRLIYFSYDVKMKEKGDIPEGYSVSREKKERFSLILESASTNQTSMYLCASKEGGEPTEQYFGPGTRLTVT.

This clonotype was seen only a few times. The rearrangement uses TRBV6-1 and TRBJ2-7; D possibly uses TRBD1 or TRBD2 (5 bases each). The CDR3 totals 16 residues. Trimming cost V 6 bases and J 4 bases, with 22 bases left between them. CDR1 is MNHNS and CDR2 is SASEGT in the germline V gene. The chain's CDR3 is CASRTTDRVWGYEQYF. CDR3 nucleotides: TGTGCCAGCAGGACCACCGACCGCGTTTGGGGGTACGAGCAGTACTTC.

In its sample, this clonotype was seen a few times. The chain employs TRBV7-8 and TRBJ2-3; D possibly corresponds to TRBD2 (6 bases). Looked up from germline, CDR1 is SGHVS and CDR2 is FQNEAQ. Trimming removed 1 base from V and 4 bases from J, with 18 bases in between. This CDR3 has 17 amino acids. CDR3: CASSLGSGRGGADTQYF. The CDR3 DNA reads TGTGCCAGCAGCTTAGGGTCGGGGCGGGGTGGAGCAGATACGCAGTATTTT.

This clonotype was recorded a few times. V usage is TRBV7-2 and J usage is TRBJ2-1; TRBD2 might be the D (5 bases). Per the germline V gene, CDR1 is SGHTA and CDR2 is FQGNSA. CDR3 length equals 15 residues. Trimming stripped 1 base from V and 0 bases from J, with 7 bases between. The CDR3 reads CASSLVSDSYNEQFF. The CDR3 DNA reads TGTGCCAGCAGCTTAGTTAGCGACTCCTACAATGAGCAGTTCTTC.

V usage is TRBV2 and J usage is TRBJ2-2; D possibly matches TRBD1 or TRBD2 (5 bases each). Trimming removed 7 bases from V and 3 bases from J, with 15 bases in between. The CDR3 is 15 amino acids. The germline V gene has CDR1 SNHLY and CDR2 FYNNEI. The CDR3 sequence: CASNRLGRDTGELFF. In DNA form, the CDR3 reads TGTGCCAGCAACCGATTGGGGCGGGACACCGGGGAGCTGTTTTTT.

The sample holds a few counts of this clonotype. The chain recombines TRBV19 with TRBJ2-2; D perhaps matches TRBD1 (6 bases). This CDR3 has 11 residues. V was pared by 9 bases and J by 4 bases, with 6 bases between. Germline values: CDR1 LNHDA, CDR2 SQIVND (reference sequence). In DNA, the CDR3 is TGTGCCAGCAGGGGCACCGGGGAGCTGTTTTTT. This gives the protein CASRGTGELFF.

V is TRBV6-1 and J is TRBJ2-1; 9 bases are a match to TRBD2. Germline V gene data show CDR1 as MNHNS and CDR2 as SASEGT. V lost 2 bases, J lost 5 bases, and 10 bases stayed unmatched. The CDR3 contains 17 residues. The CDR3: CASSELRLAEINNEQFF. CDR3 DNA sequence: TGTGCCAGCAGTGAACTACGACTAGCGGAAATCAACAATGAGCAGTTCTTC.

This clonotype was counted only a few times. The chain recombines TRBV6-5 with TRBJ1-2; 10 bases line up with TRBD1. The CDR3 runs to 15 residues. Germline V lookup: CDR1 MNHEY, CDR2 SVGAGI. The J segment lost 2 bases and the V segment lost 2 bases, leaving 2 bases of the junction unmatched. CDR3 in DNA: TGTGCCAGCAGTTACAGACAGGGGGCAAACTATGGCTACACCTTC. This encodes CASSYRQGANYGYTF.

Comment on this clonotype: One end of the junction fails to match germline, which may point to a read error. This chain uses TRBV7-2 with TRBJ2-7, with D unclear. This CDR3 has 14 residues. Germline CDR1 and CDR2: SGHTA and FQGNSA. The CDR3 protein is CASRLDPLQYEQYF. The CDR3 nucleotides are TGTGCCAGCAGGTTAGACCCTCTACAGTACGAGCAGTACTTC.

The rearrangement joins TRBV28 to TRBJ2-7, with 9 nucleotides matching TRBD1. The CDR3 covers 14 residues. V lost 2 bases and J lost 7; bases outside the gene matches: 6. Germline loops: CDR1 MDHEN, CDR2 SYDVKM. The CDR3 DNA is TGTGCCAGCAGTTTACCGGGACAGGGAAAAGAGCAGTACTTC. Translating it yields CASSLPGQGKEQYF.

This clonotype was recorded a few times. The chain carries TRBV18 and TRBJ1-4; D unclear. CDR1 is KGHSH, CDR2 LQKENI, per germline. This CDR3 has 13 amino acids. V was pared by 6 bases and J by 8 bases, with 13 bases between. The CDR3 sequence: CASSSAFGEKLFF. The DNA of the CDR3 is TGTGCCAGCTCGTCGGCGTTCGGGGAAAAACTGTTTTTT.

The J gene is TRBJ2-2, the V gene TRBV2; no definite D call. The V end was cut by 2 bases, the J end by 7 bases, with 8 bases between. Per the germline V gene, CDR1 is SNHLY and CDR2 is FYNNEI. This CDR3 is built from 13 residues. The CDR3 here is CASSERPHGELFF. The CDR3 DNA sequence: TGTGCCAGCAGTGAACGGCCCCACGGGGAGCTGTTTTTT.

The chain recombines TRBV11-2 with TRBJ1-2; D is perhaps TRBD1 (6 bases). The CDR3 is 15 amino acids. V was pared by 5 bases and J by 5 bases, with 18 bases between. Germline CDR1 SGHAT, CDR2 FQNNGV. DNA of the CDR3: TGTGCCAGCAGCCCTCCTTTGGGGGGGGCATATGGCTACACCTTC. This gives the protein CASSPPLGGAYGYTF.

This clonotype was detected a few times. The V gene is TRBV2, the J gene TRBJ2-1; D not certain. The CDR3 loop spans 11 amino acids. The germline V gene encodes CDR1 SNHLY and CDR2 FYNNEI. The V end was cut by 4 bases, the J end by 7 bases, with 5 bases between. The CDR3 here is CASSAWNEQFF. CDR3 nucleotide sequence: TGTGCCAGCAGTGCCTGGAATGAGCAGTTCTTC.

The rearrangement joins TRBV28 to TRBJ2-5; 9 bases align to TRBD1. Germline V CDR1 and CDR2: MDHEN, SYDVKM. J was trimmed by 7 bases and V by 5 bases; bases with no gene match: 11. CDR3 length equals 15 residues. CDR3 in DNA: TGTGCCAGCAGTCCCGGGGACAGGGACGACGCGACCCAGTACTTC. Encoded protein: CASSPGDRDDATQYF.

This clonotype was recorded a few times. This chain links TRBV6-8 with TRBJ1-5; no definite D call. CDR3 size: 17 residues. V dropped 7 bases and J dropped 3 bases, with 22 bases sitting between them. CDR1 is MNHGY, CDR2 SAAAGT, per germline. The CDR3 DNA sequence: TGTGCCAGCAATTTCTATTACGGCCGGCTCAACAATCAGCCCCAGCATTTT. Protein: CASNFYYGRLNNQPQHF.

V gene TRBV2 combines with J gene TRBJ1-6; D gene unclear. Trimming removed 6 bases at V and 2 bases at J, with 14 bases between. This CDR3 is built from 16 residues. Germline lookup yields CDR1 SNHLY and CDR2 FYNNEI. The CDR3 reads CASRGSQWPYNSPLHF. The CDR3 region has the DNA TGTGCCAGCAGAGGATCCCAATGGCCCTATAATTCACCCCTCCACTTT.

The rearrangement uses TRBV7-8 and TRBJ2-5; D is possibly TRBD1 or TRBD2 (5 bases each). V was trimmed by 5 bases and J by 4 bases, leaving 17 bases between them. Germline V gene lookup returns CDR1 SGHVS and CDR2 FQNEAQ. The CDR3 contains 15 residues. Here the CDR3 DNA reads TGTGCCAGCAGCCGATCCGGGACCGCCCGAGAGACCCAGTACTTC. It yields the protein CASSRSGTARETQYF.

This clonotype was picked up a small number of times. The chain couples TRBV12-3 or TRBV12-4 to TRBJ2-3; no definite D call. The germline V and J ends were trimmed by 3 bases and 2 bases, with 18 bases remaining between them. The CDR3 is 17 residues long. The CDR3 loop is CASSLTTTDTHTDTQYF. DNA of the CDR3: TGTGCCAGCAGTTTGACGACGACTGATACCCACACAGATACGCAGTATTTT.

The CDR3 protein is CASSLSGSPYEQYF. The CDR3 nucleotides read TGTGCCAGCAGCTTAAGTGGCTCCCCCTACGAGCAGTACTTC. This chain links TRBV7-2 with TRBJ2-7; D is unclear. Germline loops: CDR1 SGHTA, CDR2 FQGNSA. CDR3 size: 14 residues. V was trimmed by 2 bases and J by 2 bases, leaving 10 bases between them.